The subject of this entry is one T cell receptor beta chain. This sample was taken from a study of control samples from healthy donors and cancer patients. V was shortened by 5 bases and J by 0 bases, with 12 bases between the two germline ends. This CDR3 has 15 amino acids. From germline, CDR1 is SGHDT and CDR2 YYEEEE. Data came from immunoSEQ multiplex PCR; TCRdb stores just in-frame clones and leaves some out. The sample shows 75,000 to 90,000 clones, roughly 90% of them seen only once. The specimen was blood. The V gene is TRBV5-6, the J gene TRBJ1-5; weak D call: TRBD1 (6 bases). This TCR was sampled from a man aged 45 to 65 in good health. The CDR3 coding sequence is TGTGCCAGCAGTCCATGGACAGTTAGCAATCAGCCCCAGCATTTT. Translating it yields CASSPWTVSNQPQHF. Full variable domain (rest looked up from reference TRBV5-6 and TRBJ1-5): DAGVTQSPTHLIKTRGQQVTLRCSPKSGHDTVSWYQQALGQGPQFIFQYYEEEERQRGNFPDRFSGHQFPNYSSELNVNALLLGDSALYLCASSPWTVSNQPQHFGDGTRLSIL.